These 24 T cell receptor beta chains were all obtained from the same sample, sequenced in a study of cytotoxic CD8 clonotypes in ibrutinib-treated CLL. The data were produced by immunoSEQ multiplex PCR, yet TCRdb's version contains in-frame clones alone and is incomplete. The sample includes hundreds of thousands of clones, roughly 79% of them seen just once. The source material was PBMCs, sampled before ibrutinib treatment. The origin of the receptors is a human donor with chronic lymphocytic leukemia.

In this sample, this clone turned up once. V is TRBV5-1 and J is TRBJ2-5; D perhaps matches TRBD2 (6 bases). The tail of the sequence fits TRBJ2-7 better, so the J call may be wrong. Looked up from germline, CDR1 is SGHRS and CDR2 is YFSETQ. This CDR3 has 12 amino acids. CDR3 sequence reads: CASSMGGAEQYF. The CDR3 nucleotides read TGCGCCAGCAGTATGGGGGGTGCCGAGCAGTACTTC.

This chain uses TRBV5-1 with TRBJ1-1, with TRBD1 identical over 11 bases. V was clipped by 4 bases and J by 0 bases; unmatched bases: 5. The CDR3 contains 16 residues. The germline V gene encodes CDR1 SGHRS and CDR2 YFSETQ. CDR3 DNA: TGCGCCAGCAGCCTCGGACAGGGGGCAATGAACACTGAAGCTTTCTTT. Protein product: CASSLGQGAMNTEAFF.

This sequence joins TRBV7-9 and TRBJ2-2; D might be TRBD1 (5 bases). The length of the CDR3 is 16 residues. CDR1 and CDR2 (germline): SEHNR, FQNEAQ (reference sequence). Between the trimmed V and J ends, which lost 7 bases and 0 bases, there was a span of 15 bases. The CDR3 here is CASTLWGGANTGELFF. The CDR3 DNA reads as TGTGCCAGCACCCTTTGGGGCGGAGCGAACACCGGGGAGCTGTTTTTT.

V gene TRBV19 combines with J gene TRBJ2-7; 10 bases line up with TRBD1. V shed 4 bases, J shed 6 bases, and the junction held 6 bases outside the gene matches. The CDR3 covers 14 residues. The V gene's germline CDR1 is LNHDA and CDR2 SQIVND (reference sequence). CDR3 amino acids: CASSSRDRGPEQYF. The CDR3 DNA is TGTGCCAGTAGTAGCCGGGACAGGGGTCCCGAGCAGTACTTC.

This rearrangement joins TRBV29-1 to TRBJ2-3, with 8 bases aligning to TRBD1. Looked up from germline, CDR1 is SQVTM and CDR2 is ANQGSEA. The CDR3 runs to 13 residues. V shed 5 bases, J shed 5 bases, and the junction held 6 bases outside the gene matches. The CDR3: CSVRQGWVDTQYF. The CDR3 region has the DNA TGCAGCGTTCGACAGGGGTGGGTAGATACGCAGTATTTT.

The chain uses TRBV27 and TRBJ2-4, with unresolved D. The CDR3 covers 13 residues. CDR1 and CDR2 (germline): MNHEY, SMNVEV (reference sequence). Trimming cost V 5 bases and J 10 bases, with 15 bases left between them. This chain's CDR3 is CASSNHAVGIQYF. The DNA of the CDR3 is TGTGCCAGCAGTAACCACGCCGTTGGAATTCAGTACTTC.

CDR3 DNA sequence: TGTGCCTGGAGTGTAAACTCTGGGGCCAACGTCCTGACTTTC. It yields the protein CAWSVNSGANVLTF. This chain connects TRBV30 to TRBJ2-6; D gene uncertain. V shed 0 bases and J shed 0 bases, with 3 bases lying between them. Per germline, CDR1 GTSNPN and CDR2 SVGIG (reference sequence). The CDR3 loop spans 14 amino acids.

J is TRBJ1-1 and V is TRBV9, with a tentative D call TRBD1 (5 bases). CDR1 and CDR2 from the germline V gene are SGDLS and YYNGEE. The CDR3 totals 17 residues. With 4 bases removed from V and 1 base from J, the gap between germline ends came to 20 bases. Here the CDR3 reads CASSSTVGGRSNTEAFF. As DNA, the CDR3 is TGTGCCAGCAGCTCGACCGTTGGGGGACGGTCGAACACTGAAGCTTTCTTT.

J is TRBJ1-1 and V is TRBV15; 8 bases match TRBD1. There are 13 residues in the CDR3. Unmatched junction bases numbered 6, after V lost 7 bases and J lost 5 bases. Looked up from germline, CDR1 is LNHNV and CDR2 is YYDKDF (reference sequence). The CDR3: CATTRGRGTEAFF. The CDR3 nucleotides are TGTGCCACCACCAGGGGGCGAGGAACTGAAGCTTTCTTT.

This clone was recorded once. The chain links TRBV7-2 to TRBJ2-7; unclear D gene. CDR3 length: 13 amino acids. The V end was cut by 4 bases, the J end by 0 bases, with 7 bases between. The V gene's germline CDR1 is SGHTA and CDR2 FQGNSA. The CDR3 DNA follows: TGTGCCAGCAGCTCGATCCGCTCCTACGAGCAGTACTTC. Translated, it gives CASSSIRSYEQYF.

The chain carries TRBV30 and TRBJ2-7; 8 bases match TRBD1. From germline, CDR1 is GTSNPN and CDR2 SVGIG (reference sequence). V lost 4 bases to trimming and J lost 7 bases; unmatched junction nucleotides: 18. This CDR3 is 16 amino acids long. The CDR3: CAWNRGADPFPREQYF. The CDR3 DNA follows: TGTGCCTGGAACAGGGGGGCAGATCCCTTCCCGAGGGAGCAGTACTTC.

This clone came up a few times. The rearrangement uses TRBV9 and TRBJ1-3; D remains unclear. Trimming took off 3 bases at V and 8 bases at J, with 9 bases between the two ends. Germline CDR1 and CDR2: SGDLS and YYNGEE. This CDR3 has 12 residues. CDR3 sequence reads: CASSATRDTIYF. The CDR3 DNA is TGTGCCAGCAGCGCGACTCGGGACACCATATATTTT.

V gene TRBV5-1 combines with J gene TRBJ1-2, with D possibly being TRBD1 (5 bases). This CDR3 comprises 14 residues. Trimming stripped 2 bases from V and 3 bases from J, with 11 bases between. CDR1 SGHRS and CDR2 YFSETQ come from the germline V gene. Here the CDR3 reads CASSFAGQDYGYTF. The CDR3 DNA follows: TGCGCCAGCAGCTTTGCTGGACAAGACTATGGCTACACCTTC.

A few counts support this clone. This chain connects TRBV19 to TRBJ2-7, with D unresolved. This CDR3 region has 14 residues. Trimming removed 3 bases at V and 2 bases at J, with 11 bases between. Germline assignment: CDR1 LNHDA and CDR2 SQIVND (reference sequence). CDR3 loop: CASSISVWTYEQYF. The CDR3 DNA follows: TGTGCCAGTAGTATTTCGGTGTGGACCTACGAGCAGTACTTC.

This clone appeared a few times. This sequence joins TRBV6-1 and TRBJ2-1; no reliable D call. V lost 7 bases and J lost 2, with 3 bases in between. The CDR3 spans 11 residues. The V gene's germline CDR1 is MNHNS and CDR2 SASEGT. CDR3 DNA: TGTGCCAGCAATACCTACAATGAGCAGTTCTTC. This encodes CASNTYNEQFF.

The chain combines TRBV5-6 with TRBJ2-5, with D maybe TRBD2 (5 bases). The germline gives CDR1 SGHDT, CDR2 YYEEEE. V gave up 5 bases and J gave up 11 bases, with 13 bases separating them. This CDR3 has 11 residues. CDR3 nucleotides: TGTGCCAGCAGGGACCGTAGGGAGCAGTACTTC. It yields the protein CASRDRREQYF.

Here the CDR3 reads CSVAGPKTQYF. The CDR3 region has the DNA TGCAGCGTTGCGGGCCCAAAGACCCAGTACTTC. J is TRBJ2-5 and V is TRBV29-1; no firm D call. The ends were cut back, 4 bases at V and 6 bases at J, with 9 bases in the middle. This CDR3 is 11 amino acids long. CDR1 is SQVTM, CDR2 ANQGSEA, per germline.

This clone was detected once. The chain links TRBV9 to TRBJ2-3; a possible D gene is TRBD2 (11 bases). CDR1 is SGDLS and CDR2 is YYNGEE in the germline V gene. The CDR3 runs to 21 residues. V lost 4 bases, J lost 4 bases, and 34 bases lay in between. DNA of the CDR3: TGTGCCAGCAGCATAGGGTTGGGGACAGGGGTAGCGGGAGGGCCCTCAGATACGCAGTATTTT. It is translated as CASSIGLGTGVAGGPSDTQYF.

J is TRBJ2-7 and V is TRBV29-1; TRBD2 is a possible D gene (6 bases). Germline V gene data show CDR1 as SQVTM and CDR2 as ANQGSEA. V lost 5 bases to trimming and J lost 2 bases, with 16 bases between them. The CDR3 totals 14 residues. DNA of the CDR3: TGCAGCGTTCACGGGGGACCAACAACCTACGAGCAGTACTTC. Its protein product is CSVHGGPTTYEQYF.

The chain joins TRBV7-6 to TRBJ2-2; 11 bases line up with TRBD2. The CDR3 contains 22 residues. V lost 2 bases and J lost 2; bases outside the gene matches: 19. Germline V CDR1 and CDR2: SGHVS, FNYEAQ. The CDR3 reads CASSLLTPMGTGTSGNTGELFF. CDR3 coding DNA: TGTGCCAGCAGCTTATTGACACCTATGGGAACCGGGACTAGCGGAAACACCGGGGAGCTGTTTTTT.

V and J are TRBV7-9 and TRBJ2-6, with D possibly TRBD2 on 6 matching bases. The CDR3 loop spans 15 amino acids. V lost 7 bases, J lost 2 bases, and 12 bases lay in between. Germline CDR1 reads SEHNR; CDR2 reads FQNEAQ (reference sequence). For the CDR3, the DNA is TGTGCCAGCAAACTAGCCTCAACTGGGGCCAACGTCCTGACTTTC. Its translation: CASKLASTGANVLTF.

V is TRBV10-1 and J is TRBJ2-1; 8 bases match TRBD2. This CDR3 is 15 amino acids long. The V segment lost 0 bases and the J segment 8 bases; nucleotides outside the gene matches: 6. Looked up from germline, CDR1 is WNHNN and CDR2 is SYGVQD (reference sequence). For the CDR3, the DNA is TGCGCCAGCAGTGAGTCTACTAGCGGTCGGGATGAGCAGTTCTTC. Its protein product is CASSESTSGRDEQFF.

The chain employs TRBV7-9 and TRBJ2-7, with TRBD1 matching 7 bases. CDR3 length: 15 residues. The V and J ends lost 5 bases and 5 bases, in that order; junction bases with no gene match: 12. Germline loops: CDR1 SEHNR, CDR2 FQNEAQ (reference sequence). This CDR3 reads CASSLRGTAVNEQYF. The CDR3 DNA follows: TGTGCCAGCAGCCTTAGGGGGACAGCAGTCAACGAGCAGTACTTC.

The genes are TRBV7-9 and TRBJ2-3; D is tentatively TRBD1 or TRBD2 (5 bases each). V was pared by 1 base and J by 0 bases, with 5 bases between. Germline CDR1 SEHNR, CDR2 FQNEAQ (reference sequence). CDR3 length equals 14 residues. The CDR3 coding sequence is TGTGCCAGCAGCTTAGGGGACAGCACAGATACGCAGTATTTT. This codes for CASSLGDSTDTQYF.